This TCR beta chain was captured by sequencing in a study of T cells after posttransplantation cyclophosphamide. CDR1 and CDR2 (germline): SQVTM, ANQGSEA. The CDR3 consists of 16 residues. Unmatched junction bases numbered 10, after V lost 0 bases and J lost 9 bases. This clone came up many times. TCRdb's copy holds only in-frame clones and misses some; the assay was immunoSEQ multiplex PCR. Observed are about 44,000 clones, no singletons, with the top ten taking approximately 2.4%. Sample: PBMCs. The sequence derives from a man aged 35 to 55 in good health, CMV-negative, and a related stem cell transplant donor. The rearrangement uses TRBV29-1 and TRBJ2-1, with 11 bases identical to TRBD2. The CDR3 sequence is CSVEDRVSGGATEQFF. DNA for the CDR3: TGCAGCGTTGAAGATCGGGTTAGCGGGGGGGCAACTGAGCAGTTCTTC.